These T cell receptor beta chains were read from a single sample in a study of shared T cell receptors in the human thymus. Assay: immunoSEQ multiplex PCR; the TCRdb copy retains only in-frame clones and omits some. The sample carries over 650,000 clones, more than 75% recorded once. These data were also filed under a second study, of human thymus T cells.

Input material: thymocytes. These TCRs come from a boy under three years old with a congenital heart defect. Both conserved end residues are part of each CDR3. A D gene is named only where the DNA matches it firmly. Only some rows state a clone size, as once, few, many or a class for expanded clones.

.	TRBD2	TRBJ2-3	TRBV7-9	CASSLLAGGTDTQYF	TGTGCCAGCAGCTTACTAGCGGGGGGAACAGATACGCAGTATTTT
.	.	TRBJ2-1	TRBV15	CATSREEAVDNEQFF	TGTGCCACCAGCAGAGAAGAGGCGGTAGACAATGAGCAGTTCTTC
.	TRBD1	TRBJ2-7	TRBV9	CASSTDRGGYEQYF	TGTGCCAGCAGCACGGACAGGGGAGGCTACGAGCAGTACTTC
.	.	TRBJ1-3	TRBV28	CASSYTLGPNTIYF	TGTGCCAGCAGTTACACTCTAGGCCCAAACACCATATATTTT
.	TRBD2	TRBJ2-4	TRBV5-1	CASSPSPGTSLNIQYF	TGCGCCAGCAGCCCCAGTCCCGGGACTAGCCTCAACATTCAGTACTTC
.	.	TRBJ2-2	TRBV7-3	CASSLTKMRTGELFF	TGTGCCAGCAGCTTAACAAAGATGCGTACCGGGGAGCTGTTTTTT
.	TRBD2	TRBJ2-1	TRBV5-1	CASSSTSGRALFGNEQFF	TGCGCCAGCAGCTCCACTAGCGGGAGGGCCCTTTTTGGCAATGAGCAGTTCTTC
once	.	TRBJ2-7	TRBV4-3	CASSQYLAPTDEQYF	TGCGCCAGCAGCCAGTATTTGGCCCCAACAGACGAGCAGTACTTC
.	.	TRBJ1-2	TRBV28	CASSLDPGGYTF	TGTGCCAGCAGTTTAGATCCGGGAGGCTACACCTTC
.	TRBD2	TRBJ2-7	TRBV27	CASSARLAGQYEQYF	TGTGCCAGCAGTGCGCGACTAGCGGGACAATACGAGCAGTACTTC
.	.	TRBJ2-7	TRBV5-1	CASRPGTSTYEQYF	TGCGCCAGCAGGCCCGGGACTTCCACCTACGAGCAGTACTTC
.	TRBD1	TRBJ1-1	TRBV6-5	CASSTTGTVTEAFF	TGTGCCAGCAGTACAACCGGGACAGTCACTGAAGCTTTCTTT
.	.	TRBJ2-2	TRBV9	CASSAGAAINTGELFF	TGTGCCAGCAGCGCGGGTGCGGCCATTAACACCGGGGAGCTGTTTTTT
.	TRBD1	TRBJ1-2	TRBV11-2	CASSSPVVAGQGVDTF	TGTGCCAGCAGCTCTCCGGTTGTGGCGGGACAGGGAGTCGACACCTTC
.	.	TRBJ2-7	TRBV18	CASSPRRTSYEQYF	TGTGCCAGCTCACCAAGGCGGACTTCCTACGAGCAGTACTTC
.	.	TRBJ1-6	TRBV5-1	CASSLAGSASPLHF	TGCGCCAGCAGCTTGGCAGGCTCCGCGTCACCCCTCCACTTT
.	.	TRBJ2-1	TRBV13	CASSFGTTIPGEQFF	TGTGCCAGCAGCTTCGGGACAACTATACCGGGTGAGCAGTTCTTC